The clone carrying this TCR beta chain was counted many times. Transcripts of RNA were the source for amplifying TCR beta CDR3 regions. RT-PCR with HTBI primers came first, then second-round multiplex PCR. In TCRdb, the multiplex PCR reads were re-called with MiXCR into one record per CDR3 protein. The sample carries roughly 400,000 distinct CDR3 sequences, over 15% recorded once. The CDR3 length is 15 residues. Germline trimming cut 8 bases from V and 0 bases from J; bases unmatched to any gene: 7. Germline-derived CDR1 and CDR2 are MNHNS and SASEGT. No progression to ophthalmopathy over 18 months defined stable hyperthyroidism. Patients in the hyperthyroidism group, adults aged 18 to 65, were newly diagnosed, under 2 months' duration. Other autoimmune disease, uncontrolled infection, pregnancy and lactation led to exclusion. These data are taken from a study of Graves' ophthalmopathy and Graves' hyperthyroidism.

This chain links TRBV6-1 with TRBJ2-5, with 9 bases fitting TRBD2. The TCR originated in a woman between 18 and 29 years old with stable Graves' hyperthyroidism. Sequencing was done on a sample of peripheral blood. The CDR3 DNA follows: TGTGCCAGCGCGGGAGGGGTACGACACCAAGAGACCCAGTACTTC. It codes for CASAGGVRHQETQYF.